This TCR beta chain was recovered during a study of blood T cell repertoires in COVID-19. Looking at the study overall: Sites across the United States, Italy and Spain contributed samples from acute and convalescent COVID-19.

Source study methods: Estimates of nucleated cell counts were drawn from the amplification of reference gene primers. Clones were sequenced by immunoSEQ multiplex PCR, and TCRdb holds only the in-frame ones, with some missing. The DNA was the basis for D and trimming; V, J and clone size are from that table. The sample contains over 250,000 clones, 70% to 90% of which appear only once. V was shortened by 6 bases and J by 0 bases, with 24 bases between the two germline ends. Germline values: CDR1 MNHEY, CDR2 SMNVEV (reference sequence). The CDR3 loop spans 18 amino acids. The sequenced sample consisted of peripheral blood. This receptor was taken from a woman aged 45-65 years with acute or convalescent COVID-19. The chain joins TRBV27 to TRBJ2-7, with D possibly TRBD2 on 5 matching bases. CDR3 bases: TGTGCCAGCAGCCGATCCGCCCCTTCCCGGACTTTCTCCTACGAGCAGTACTTC. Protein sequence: CASSRSAPSRTFSYEQYF.